The following is a T cell receptor (beta chain) sequence with its context. The sample originates from a study of blood T cell repertoires in COVID-19. Study-wide context: The samples span acute and convalescent COVID-19 from the United States, Italy and Spain. Sources were T cells, B-cell-depleted T cells, or PBMCs; the material itself was cDNA or gDNA.

How the authors handled the data: Nucleated cell number was recorded as an estimate derived from reference gene primer amplification. This table comes from immunoSEQ multiplex PCR, and its TCRdb copy is limited to in-frame clones, with some not included. V and J calls and clone size are those listed in that table; D and trimming were worked out from the DNA. The data show approximately 57,000 clones, 80% to 90% seen once. The CDR3 has 15 amino acids. Germline CDR1 SGHNT, CDR2 YYREEE (reference sequence). J lost 1 base, V lost 4 bases, and 4 bases had no gene match. The TCR was taken from a man over 45 with acute or convalescent COVID-19. V usage is TRBV5-4 and J usage is TRBJ1-4; 7 bases fit TRBD1. The sequenced material came from peripheral blood. The chain's CDR3 is CASSPGTETNEKLFF. The CDR3, as DNA: TGTGCCAGCAGCCCCGGGACAGAAACTAATGAAAAACTGTTTTTT.